The next 32 T cell receptor beta chains were all read from a single sample in a study of CD8 T cells in Susac syndrome. The RNA input was about 0.5 to 1 ug, and it was reverse transcribed with random hexamers. TCRdb re-called the immunoSEQ multiplex PCR reads through MiXCR, storing one row per CDR3 protein. The top ten clones hold about 0.15% of a sample with just over 150,000 distinct CDR3 sequences, nearly 97% of them seen once. Sequencing was performed on CD8+ T cells from PBMCs. Receptor source: a human donor with multiple sclerosis.

The chain employs TRBV4-1 and TRBJ2-7, with D uncertain. From germline, CDR1 is MGHRA and CDR2 YSYEKL. Trimming removed 1 base at V and 0 bases at J, with 13 bases between. The CDR3 sequence is 16 residues long. In DNA form, the CDR3 reads TGCGCCAGCAGCCAAGTCCTGACGGCGAGCTCCTACGAGCAGTACGTC. Its protein product is CASSQVLTASSYEQYV.

This chain uses TRBV19 with TRBJ2-7; 12 bases fit TRBD1. Germline CDR1 is LNHDA and CDR2 is SQIVND (reference sequence). The CDR3 covers 13 residues. Unmatched junction bases numbered 3, after V lost 7 bases and J lost 5 bases. The CDR3 bases are TGTGCCAGTAAAGGGACAGGGGGCCACGAGCAGTACTTC. Its protein product is CASKGTGGHEQYF.

This sequence joins TRBV27 and TRBJ2-1, with unresolved D. This CDR3 comprises 15 residues. The germline V gene has CDR1 MNHEY and CDR2 SMNVEV (reference sequence). Trimming removed 2 bases from V and 6 bases from J, with 14 bases in between. Written as DNA, the CDR3 is TGTGCCAGCAGTTTAGGCGACCCTCTCAGCAATGAGCAGTTCTTC. Translation: CASSLGDPLSNEQFF.

The V call is TRBV30, the J call TRBJ2-3; 12 bases are shared with TRBD1. This CDR3 region has 15 residues. Unmatched junction bases numbered 5, after V lost 4 bases and J lost 3 bases. The germline V gene has CDR1 GTSNPN and CDR2 SVGIG (reference sequence). The DNA for the CDR3 is TGTGCCTGGACCGGGACAGGGGGCAAGACAGATACGCAGTATTTT. This encodes CAWTGTGGKTDTQYF.

The chain combines TRBV23-1 with TRBJ2-7, with 9 bases identical to TRBD1. TRBV23-1 counts as an open reading frame of uncertain function. The length of the CDR3 is 18 residues. The V gene end was trimmed by 8 bases and the J gene end by 3 bases; junction bases not matched to a gene: 20. CDR3 in DNA: TGCGCCAGCCGTACCGGGACAGGGAACTCTGCGTTCGGCTACGAGCAGTACGTC. Translated: CASRTGTGNSAFGYEQYV.

V is TRBV29-1 and J is TRBJ1-1; D not resolved. CDR1 and CDR2 (germline): SQVTM, ANQGSEA. CDR3 length equals 13 residues. V was pared by 1 base and J by 1 base, with 7 bases between. The CDR3 DNA sequence: TGCAGCGTTGAAGGGGGAAAGAACACTGAAGCTTTCTTT. The encoded protein is CSVEGGKNTEAFF.

The gene calls are TRBV4-2 and TRBJ1-6; no reliable D call. CDR1 is LGHNA and CDR2 is YNFKEQ in the germline V gene. Deletions cut 4 bases from V and 8 bases from J, with 15 bases between. The CDR3 sequence is 15 residues long. CDR3 DNA: TGTGCCAGCAGCCCGTGGTTAGAAAGGGATTCACCCCTCCACTTT. It codes for CASSPWLERDSPLHF.

V gene TRBV20-1 combines with J gene TRBJ2-7, with TRBD1 matching 9 bases. With 6 bases clipped from V and 6 bases from J, the junction kept 15 bases outside the gene matches. The CDR3 extends over 15 amino acids. Germline V gives CDR1 DFQATT, CDR2 SNEGSKA (reference sequence). The CDR3 region has the DNA TGCAGTGCGATCCCCGGGACAGGGCGAGGGTGCGAGCAGTACGTC. As protein: CSAIPGTGRGCEQYV.

The chain has TRBV2 and TRBJ2-5, with D unclear. This CDR3 region has 12 residues. V lost 10 bases, J lost 5 bases, and 14 bases lay in between. The germline CDR1 and CDR2 sequences are SNHLY and FYNNEI. This chain's CDR3 is CANTGTGETQYF. CDR3 sequence (DNA): TGTGCCAATACCGGTACTGGGGAGACCCAGTACTTC. Combining the CDR3 with reference TRBV2 and TRBJ2-5 gives the whole variable domain EPEVTQTPSHQVTQMGQEVILRCVPISNHLYFYWYRQILGQKVEFLVSFYNNEISEKSEIFDDQFSVERPDGSNFTLKIRSTKLEDSAMYFCANTGTGETQYFGPGTRLLVL.

The rearrangement joins TRBV30 to TRBJ1-4, with D possibly being TRBD1 (6 bases). Trimming cost V 0 bases and J 3 bases, with 11 bases left between them. The CDR3 sequence is 15 residues long. Germline V gene data show CDR1 as GTSNPN and CDR2 as SVGIG (reference sequence). CDR3 DNA sequence: TGTGCCTGGAGTGTACCCGACAGGTCTAATGAAAAACTGTTTTTT. It translates to CAWSVPDRSNEKLFF.

The chain links TRBV25-1 to TRBJ2-5, with TRBD1 matching over 10 bases. The germline gives CDR1 MGHDK, CDR2 SYGVNS. After removal of 8 bases from V and 5 bases from J, the junction contained 14 bases not matched to a gene. The CDR3 covers 16 residues. The CDR3 sequence is CASSGGGTGVFETQYF. For the CDR3, the DNA is TGTGCCAGCTCAGGAGGGGGGACAGGGGTGTTCGAGACCCAGTACTTC.

The rearrangement joins TRBV23-1 to TRBJ2-1; D is ambiguous. TRBV23-1 carries the ORF label, with uncertain function. This CDR3 is 14 amino acids long. V gave up 6 bases and J gave up 0 bases, with 9 bases separating them. CDR3 region: CASRRTTSYNEQFF. CDR3 bases: TGCGCCAGCAGACGGACCACCTCCTACAATGAGCAGTTCTTC.

The rearrangement uses TRBV5-4 and TRBJ1-1; the D is unclear. Trimming shortened V by 5 bases and J by 0 bases, and 8 bases separated the two germline ends. Germline CDR1 and CDR2: SGHNT and YYREEE (reference sequence). This CDR3 contains 13 residues. The CDR3 reads CASRPQVNTEAFF. CDR3 coding DNA: TGTGCCAGCAGACCCCAGGTGAACACTGAAGCTTTCTTT.

The chain has TRBV5-6 and TRBJ2-5, with D possibly matching TRBD1 (5 bases). The CDR3 spans 14 residues. The V gene's germline CDR1 is SGHDT and CDR2 YYEEEE. V dropped 0 bases and J dropped 5 bases, with 11 bases sitting between them. CDR3 nucleotide sequence: TGTGCCAGCAGCTTGGTAGGGGTTGAGGAGACCCAGTACTTC. This codes for CASSLVGVEETQYF.

The chain has TRBV7-9 and TRBJ2-5; 9 bases fit TRBD1. The CDR3 covers 14 residues. Germline loops: CDR1 SEHNR, CDR2 FQNEAQ (reference sequence). The V gene end was trimmed by 4 bases and the J gene end by 3 bases; junction bases not matched to a gene: 3. The DNA of the CDR3 is TGTGCCAGCAGCTCGACAGGGGGTGAAGAGACCCAGTACTTC. It codes for CASSSTGGEETQYF. The whole variable domain, remainder taken from reference TRBV7-9 and TRBJ2-5, is DTGVSQNPRHKITKRGQNVTFRCDPISEHNRLYWYRQTLGQGPEFLTYFQNEAQLEKSRLLSDRFSAERPKGSFSTLEIQRTEQGDSAMYLCASSSTGGEETQYFGPGTRLLVL.

The rearrangement links TRBV14 to TRBJ1-4; maybe TRBD1 (6 bases). The CDR3 runs 15 residues. Trimming stripped 1 base from V and 5 bases from J, with 11 bases between. Germline loops: CDR1 SGHDN, CDR2 FVKESK. For the CDR3, the DNA is TGTGCCAGCAGCCAAGTAGGGGGTGCAAATGAAAAACTGTTTTTT. Amino acids: CASSQVGGANEKLFF.

This clonotype was detected once. The chain recombines TRBV15 with TRBJ2-3; maybe TRBD2 (7 bases). Trimming pared 1 base from V and 0 bases from J, leaving 8 bases between. Germline V gene lookup returns CDR1 LNHNV and CDR2 YYDKDF (reference sequence). CDR3 length: 15 residues. The CDR3 nucleotides read TGTGCCACCAGCAGAGGCGGGGGCAGCACAGATACGCAGTATTTT. Translation gives CATSRGGGSTDTQYF.

The V and J genes are TRBV3-1 and TRBJ1-2; tentative D call: TRBD1 (6 bases). Germline V lookup: CDR1 LGHDT, CDR2 YNNKEL (reference sequence). The CDR3 is 16 amino acids. Trimming shortened V by 4 bases and J by 2 bases, and 17 bases separated the two germline ends. CDR3 DNA sequence: TGTGCCAGCAGCCCTGAGAAGGGGGAGGCCAACTATGGCTACACCTTC. Translated: CASSPEKGEANYGYTF.

The chain joins TRBV6-2 or TRBV6-3 to TRBJ2-1; no definite D call. CDR3 length equals 14 residues. The germline V gene has CDR1 MNHEY and CDR2 SVGEGT. V lost 4 bases, J lost 2 bases, and 9 bases lay in between. CDR3 region: CASSWMSPYNEQFF. The CDR3 nucleotides read TGTGCCAGCAGTTGGATGAGTCCCTACAATGAGCAGTTCTTC.

The chain is built from TRBV5-1 and TRBJ2-7; D perhaps matches TRBD1 (6 bases). The CDR3 is 14 residues long. Trimming left V 3 bases short and J 2 bases short, with 12 bases between. Germline CDR1 and CDR2: SGHRS and YFSETQ. In DNA form, the CDR3 reads TGCGCCAGCAGCTGGGGGCCTAGCACCTACGAGCAGTACTTC. It codes for CASSWGPSTYEQYF.

The chain joins TRBV9 to TRBJ2-3; D may correspond to TRBD1 or TRBD2 (5 bases each). This CDR3 spans 16 amino acids. Germline-derived CDR1 and CDR2 are SGDLS and YYNGEE. V was cut by 0 bases and J by 2 bases, with 13 bases left in between. The CDR3 DNA follows: TGTGCCAGCAGCGTAGGGGACGGACAATACACAGATACGCAGTATTTT. Residues: CASSVGDGQYTDTQYF.

The CDR3 nucleotides read TGTGCTAGTGCGGGGGGTATCGATGAGCAGTTCTTC. Encoded protein: CASAGGIDEQFF. The V gene is TRBV9, the J gene TRBJ2-1; 8 bases are shared with TRBD2. This CDR3 contains 12 residues. The germline CDR1 and CDR2 sequences are SGDLS and YYNGEE.

The chain joins TRBV7-9 to TRBJ2-1, with D hard to call. V was trimmed by 3 bases and J by 9 bases, leaving 3 bases between them. In germline, CDR1 is SEHNR, CDR2 FQNEAQ (reference sequence). There are 10 residues in the CDR3. In nucleotides, the CDR3 is TGTGCCAGCAGCTTCATTGAGCAGTTCTTC. This translates into CASSFIEQFF.

V and J are TRBV13 and TRBJ1-2; D possibly corresponds to TRBD1 (6 bases). The CDR3 runs to 14 residues. Germline loops: CDR1 PRHDT, CDR2 FYEKMQ (reference sequence). Trimming cost V 0 bases and J 5 bases, with 10 bases left between them. The CDR3, as DNA: TGTGCCAGCAGCTTAGGTCAGGGGACTTATGGCTACACCTTC. This sequence encodes CASSLGQGTYGYTF.

This clonotype was picked up one time. The V and J genes are TRBV7-9 and TRBJ1-6; 10 bases are shared with TRBD1. Germline values: CDR1 SEHNR, CDR2 FQNEAQ (reference sequence). J gave up 10 bases and V 6 bases, and 9 bases lay outside the gene matches. The CDR3 sequence is 15 residues long. The CDR3: CASSYGQGVPSPLHF. The CDR3 DNA sequence: TGTGCCAGCAGTTATGGACAGGGGGTTCCATCACCCCTCCACTTT. The variable domain in full, with the rest retrieved from reference TRBV7-9 and TRBJ1-6, is DTGVSQNPRHKITKRGQNVTFRCDPISEHNRLYWYRQTLGQGPEFLTYFQNEAQLEKSRLLSDRFSAERPKGSFSTLEIQRTEQGDSAMYLCASSYGQGVPSPLHFGNGTRLTVT.

V is TRBV30 and J is TRBJ2-1, with D possibly being TRBD1 or TRBD2 (5 bases each). This CDR3 spans 14 amino acids. Germline CDR1 is GTSNPN and CDR2 is SVGIG (reference sequence). V lost 5 bases and J lost 7, with 18 bases in between. The CDR3 nucleotides read TGTGCCTGGGCCGGCCCGGGGCTCCAAAATGAGCAGTTCTTC. This translates into CAWAGPGLQNEQFF.

This clonotype was observed a single time. The genes are TRBV18 and TRBJ1-1; D not resolved. The germline V gene encodes CDR1 KGHSH and CDR2 LQKENI. The CDR3 loop spans 13 amino acids. V lost 0 bases to trimming and J lost 8 bases, with 10 bases between them. The CDR3 nucleotides are TGTGCCAGCTCACCACCGCAGCAATACGAAGCTTTCTTT. Translated, it gives CASSPPQQYEAFF.

The rearrangement joins TRBV7-9 to TRBJ2-7; weak D call: TRBD1 (5 bases). The germline CDR1 and CDR2 sequences are SEHNR and FQNEAQ (reference sequence). V was shortened by 8 bases and J by 2 bases, with 10 bases between the two germline ends. The CDR3 is made up of 12 amino acids. The CDR3 DNA is TGTGCCAGCGCCACAGGAACCTACGAGCAGTACTTC. This codes for CASATGTYEQYF. Full variable domain (missing parts from reference TRBV7-9 and TRBJ2-7): DTGVSQNPRHKITKRGQNVTFRCDPISEHNRLYWYRQTLGQGPEFLTYFQNEAQLEKSRLLSDRFSAERPKGSFSTLEIQRTEQGDSAMYLCASATGTYEQYFGPGTRLTVT.

The genes are TRBV5-4 and TRBJ2-1; D remains unclear. The CDR3 spans 12 residues. The germline CDR1 and CDR2 sequences are SGHNT and YYREEE (reference sequence). CDR3 loop: CAWAESYNEQFF. DNA of the CDR3: TGTGCATGGGCCGAGTCCTACAATGAGCAGTTCTTC.

J is TRBJ2-1 and V is TRBV12-3 or TRBV12-4; TRBD2 is a possible D gene (5 bases). The length of the CDR3 is 14 residues. V was shortened by 3 bases and J by 4 bases, with 10 bases between the two germline ends. CDR3 sequence reads: CASSLEEPYNEQFF. In nucleotides, the CDR3 is TGTGCCAGCAGTTTGGAGGAACCTTACAATGAGCAGTTCTTC.

The chain is built from TRBV20-1 and TRBJ1-1; the D is unclear. This CDR3 has 12 amino acids. Trimming removed 6 bases at V and 1 base at J, with 9 bases between. CDR1 is DFQATT, CDR2 SNEGSKA, per germline (reference sequence). The CDR3 here is CSALTENTEAFF. CDR3 in DNA: TGCAGTGCCCTTACAGAGAACACTGAAGCTTTCTTT.

The chain joins TRBV12-3 or TRBV12-4 to TRBJ1-1; a possible D gene is TRBD1 (5 bases). With 3 bases removed from V and 10 bases from J, the gap between germline ends came to 15 bases. CDR3 length: 13 residues. CDR3 region: CASSLPLGGGAFF. The CDR3 DNA follows: TGTGCCAGCAGTTTGCCCCTCGGGGGTGGAGCTTTCTTT.